The TCR beta chain under discussion was sequenced for a study of shared clonotypes between healthy human individuals. Assay used: immunoSEQ multiplex PCR; TCRdb lists only in-frame clones, some missing. The sample records some 1,100,000 clones, about four fifths being singletons. The CDR3 contains 15 residues. The V gene lost 1 base and the J gene lost 4 bases, with 13 bases spanning the gap. CDR1 is SGHTA, CDR2 FQGNSA, per germline. The receptor was isolated from a young man in good health. Some clones in this sample may be carry-over from other donors' samples. The specimen was memory CD4+ T cells from PBMCs. Subset given: CD45RA-negative fraction. This sequence joins TRBV7-2 and TRBJ1-1; the D is unclear. The CDR3 DNA reads as TGTGCCAGCAGCTTAGGGGGATCCCTGGGCACTGAAGCTTTCTTT. This gives the protein CASSLGGSLGTEAFF.